This is a list of T cell receptor beta chains from one sample in a study of blood T cell repertoires in COVID-19. The protocol was immunoSEQ multiplex PCR, while the TCRdb copy is restricted to in-frame clones and leaves out a portion. The sample has 150,000 or so clones; around 85% are singletons. Sequences were obtained from peripheral blood. The receptor source for this set is a man between 60 and 75 years old with COVID-19, enrolled during active disease. The CDR3 runs from the conserved cysteine through the conserved F or W. A D gene is named only where the DNA matches it firmly. Only part of the rows carry a size: once, few, many, or a class if the clone is expanded.

cdr3_length	clone_size	v_call	d_call	j_call	cdr3_nt	cdr3_aa
18	-	TRBV4-3	-	TRBJ1-6	TGCGCCAGCAGCCCCCACGTCGGGGAGCGCTTCTATAATTCACCCCTCCACTTT	CASSPHVGERFYNSPLHF
14	-	TRBV19	TRBD2	TRBJ2-1	TGTGCCACTAGAGCGGGAGCTTCCTACAATGAGCAGTTCTTC	CATRAGASYNEQFF
13	few	TRBV6-6	-	TRBJ1-4	TGTGCCAGCAGTTGGGTCTCAGGGGAAAAACTGTTTTTT	CASSWVSGEKLFF
12	-	TRBV5-1	-	TRBJ2-1	TGCGCCAGCAGCCCAGACTACAATGAGCAGTTCTTC	CASSPDYNEQFF
14	-	TRBV6-5	-	TRBJ2-7	TGTGCCAGCAGGCCACTCCAGGGGTACTACGAGCAGTACTTC	CASRPLQGYYEQYF
13	-	TRBV20-1	TRBD1	TRBJ2-7	TGCAGTGCTAGTACAGGGGCTGGCTACGAGCAGTACTTC	CSASTGAGYEQYF
15	once	TRBV28	TRBD1	TRBJ1-3	TGTGCCAGCAGGGCCAGACAGGGGGGAGGAAACACCATATATTTT	CASRARQGGGNTIYF
12	-	TRBV6-5	TRBD1	TRBJ1-1	TGTGCCAGCAGTTCCCGGACAGGGGAGGCTTTCTTT	CASSSRTGEAFF
15	-	TRBV18	-	TRBJ1-3	TGTGCCAGCTCAGTGGACAGCCTCTCTGGAAACACCATATATTTT	CASSVDSLSGNTIYF
17	-	TRBV4-2	TRBD2	TRBJ2-5	TGTGCCAGCAGCCAAGAGGTTACGCGGGGGGGCCGGGAGACCCAGTACTTC	CASSQEVTRGGRETQYF
13	-	TRBV2	-	TRBJ2-6	TGTGCCAGCCGTGACGCTGGGGCCAACGTCCTGACTTTC	CASRDAGANVLTF
14	-	TRBV3-1/TRBV3-2	-	TRBJ2-4	TGTGCCAGCAGAGAGGGACCGGGACTCAACATTCAGTACTTC	CASREGPGLNIQYF
15	-	TRBV5-6	-	TRBJ2-1	TGTGCCAGCAGCTACCGACTAGAGGGTGACAATGAGCAGTTCTTC	CASSYRLEGDNEQFF
14	-	TRBV28	-	TRBJ2-7	TGTGCCAGCAGTTTAGCGGGGCCCTCCTACGAGCAGTACTTC	CASSLAGPSYEQYF
14	-	TRBV24-1	TRBD1	TRBJ2-1	TGTGCCACCAGGGGGGGACAGGAGTACAATGAGCAGTTCTTC	CATRGGQEYNEQFF
16	-	TRBV5-8	TRBD2	TRBJ2-1	TGTGCCAGCACGGCGACTAGCGGGAACTCCTACAATGAGCAGTTCTTC	CASTATSGNSYNEQFF
16	-	TRBV6-1	-	TRBJ1-4	TGTGCCAGCAGTGAAATGAGGGGGACCCAAAATGAAAAACTGTTTTTT	CASSEMRGTQNEKLFF
16	-	TRBV21-1	-	TRBJ2-5	TGTGCCAGCAGCAAAGGGGGACACAGAGTTCAAGAGACCCAGTACTTC	CASSKGGHRVQETQYF
16	-	TRBV15	TRBD1	TRBJ2-2	TGTGCCACCAGCAGAGGACAGGGGGCTGGGACCGGGGAGCTGTTTTTT	CATSRGQGAGTGELFF
17	-	TRBV5-6	TRBD1	TRBJ1-5	TGTGCCAGCAGCTCCGTTGGGGCGAGACAGGGGAATCAGCCCCAGCATTTT	CASSSVGARQGNQPQHF
15	few	TRBV14	TRBD1	TRBJ2-5	TGTGCCAGCAGCCAACCAGGACAGGTCCAAGAGACCCAGTACTTC	CASSQPGQVQETQYF
18	-	TRBV14	TRBD1	TRBJ1-2	TGTGCCAGCAGCCAAGAAACCAGGGGGGAACTCTCACGGTATGGCTACACCTTC	CASSQETRGELSRYGYTF
16	-	TRBV5-5	-	TRBJ1-6	TGTGCCAGCAGCTTATTAGACAGCTTAGGCAATTCACCCCTCCACTTT	CASSLLDSLGNSPLHF
15	-	TRBV19	-	TRBJ2-2	TGTGCCAGTAGTATGGGGAGGGGGGTCACCGGGGAGCTGTTTTTT	CASSMGRGVTGELFF
13	-	TRBV24-1	-	TRBJ2-7	TGTGCCACCAGTGATTCCTCTACCTACGAGCAGTACTTC	CATSDSSTYEQYF
18	-	TRBV2	-	TRBJ1-6	TGTGCCAGCAGTGAGCGGCCCGCCGACCGCAGGGTTGATTCACCCCTCCACTTT	CASSERPADRRVDSPLHF
16	-	TRBV27	TRBD1	TRBJ2-7	TGTGCCAGCAGTTTACACAAACCGGGACAGGGGTACGAGCAGTACTTC	CASSLHKPGQGYEQYF
13	-	TRBV7-3	-	TRBJ2-7	TGTGCCAGCAGCTTGGGCAGTATCGACGAGCAGTACTTC	CASSLGSIDEQYF
14	-	TRBV5-1	-	TRBJ1-4	TGCGCCAGCAGCGTAGTCCCCTCTAATGAAAAACTGTTTTTT	CASSVVPSNEKLFF
15	-	TRBV25-1	TRBD1	TRBJ1-2	TGTGCCAGCAGTGTCGGGACAGGGGGCTTCTATGGCTACACCTTC	CASSVGTGGFYGYTF
15	-	TRBV9	TRBD2	TRBJ2-3	TGTGCCAGCAGCGTATCTAGCGGGACTGCAGATACGCAGTATTTT	CASSVSSGTADTQYF
14	-	TRBV6-5	-	TRBJ1-6	TGTGCCAGCAGTTCTGGCAGGGTCCCTTCACCCCTCCACTTT	CASSSGRVPSPLHF
14	-	TRBV5-4	-	TRBJ2-4	TGTGCCAGCAGCTTGGGACTAGCCAAAAACATTCAGTACTTC	CASSLGLAKNIQYF
18	-	TRBV5-5	-	TRBJ1-6	TGTGCCAGCAGCTTGGGGCCAGGGAAAAGCTCCTATAATTCACCCCTCCACTTT	CASSLGPGKSSYNSPLHF
14	-	TRBV5-4	-	TRBJ1-2	TGTGCCAGCAGCTCACAGGTACCGGGAGGCGGCTACACCTTC	CASSSQVPGGGYTF
13	-	TRBV25-1	TRBD1	TRBJ1-2	TGTGCCAGCGGCGACAGGGGGCAACATGGCTACACCTTC	CASGDRGQHGYTF
16	once	TRBV28	TRBD1	TRBJ1-4	TGTGCCAGCAGTCAGGACAGGGGGCGGTCTAATGAAAAACTGTTTTTT	CASSQDRGRSNEKLFF
14	-	TRBV7-6	-	TRBJ2-1	TGTGCCAGCAGCTCCCGACGAGGGCAGGCCGAGCAGTTCTTC	CASSSRRGQAEQFF
16	-	TRBV28	-	TRBJ2-2	TGTGCCAGCAGTCCGCCATCGTGGCTTTACACCGGGGAGCTGTTTTTT	CASSPPSWLYTGELFF
13	-	TRBV2	-	TRBJ1-4	TGTGCCAAACGGGGAGGAACTAATGAAAAACTGTTTTTT	CAKRGGTNEKLFF
15	-	TRBV5-8	TRBD1	TRBJ1-3	TGTGCCAGCAGCGCGGGACAGGGTCCTGGAAACACCATATATTTT	CASSAGQGPGNTIYF
16	-	TRBV6-1	-	TRBJ2-3	TGTGCCAGCAGTGATCTCACTAGCCGTGTAACAGATACGCAGTATTTT	CASSDLTSRVTDTQYF
15	few	TRBV2	TRBD2	TRBJ2-3	TGTGCCGGAGGGATCAGTAGCGGGAGTTTTGATACGCAGTATTTT	CAGGISSGSFDTQYF
14	-	TRBV30	TRBD1	TRBJ1-2	TGTGCCTGGAGCGGACAGGGGGGAGCATATGGCTACACCTTC	CAWSGQGGAYGYTF
14	-	TRBV30	TRBD1	TRBJ1-1	TGTGCCTGGAGCCCAGGGACAGCCGGCCCTGAAGCTTTCTTT	CAWSPGTAGPEAFF
13	few	TRBV18	TRBD1	TRBJ1-4	TGTGCCAGCCGGACAGGGCTTAATGAAAAACTGTTTTTT	CASRTGLNEKLFF
14	-	TRBV18	-	TRBJ1-5	TGTGCCAGCCAAGGACAGCCTACCAATCAGCCCCAGCATTTT	CASQGQPTNQPQHF
13	-	TRBV12-3/TRBV12-4	TRBD1	TRBJ1-2	TGTGCCAGCAGTGCCGGGACAGGGAATCGTCTTACCTTC	CASSAGTGNRLTF
14	-	TRBV19	TRBD1	TRBJ1-5	TGTGCCAGTAGTATAGGAACAGGGGATCAGCCCCAGCATTTT	CASSIGTGDQPQHF
15	-	TRBV14	-	TRBJ1-3	TGTGCCAGCAGCCCCCAGCGGGGCTCTGGAAACACCATATATTTT	CASSPQRGSGNTIYF
20	-	TRBV19	-	TRBJ2-1	TGTGCCAGTAGTAAGGGAGGGGAGGGGACACCTCAATCCTCCTACAATGAGCAGTTCTTC	CASSKGGEGTPQSSYNEQFF
17	-	TRBV14	-	TRBJ1-2	TGTGCCAGCAGCCCGTCAGGGGAGGGGGTTGCGAGCTATGGCTACACCTTC	CASSPSGEGVASYGYTF
16	-	TRBV28	-	TRBJ1-2	TGTGCCAGCAGTCCGGGATCCCTCCTTCAAAGGGTTGCCTACACCTTC	CASSPGSLLQRVAYTF
15	-	TRBV19	TRBD1	TRBJ1-1	TGTGCCACCGCGGACAGGGGGCGAAACGGGGCTGAAGCTTTCTTT	CATADRGRNGAEAFF
16	once	TRBV6-1	-	TRBJ2-1	TGTGCCAGCAGTGGGCTCGGGAGGGGGCCGAACAATGAGCAGTTCTTC	CASSGLGRGPNNEQFF
13	-	TRBV19	-	TRBJ1-1	TGTGCCTCAAAAGCCGGGGATCGGACTGAAGCTTTCTTT	CASKAGDRTEAFF
13	-	TRBV18	TRBD1	TRBJ1-1	TGTGCCACCTCGACAGGGGTAGATACTGAAGCTTTCTTT	CATSTGVDTEAFF
15	once	TRBV4-2	TRBD1	TRBJ1-5	TGTGCCAGCAGCCAAGGAGGGGGCAGCAATCAGCCCCAGCATTTT	CASSQGGGSNQPQHF
22	-	TRBV28	-	TRBJ1-5	TGTGCCAGCAGTTTAGTGGGAGTACGGGCCCCGCGGGGGGCGACTAGCAATCAGCCCCAGCATTTT	CASSLVGVRAPRGATSNQPQHF